Below, 27 T cell receptor beta chains from the same sample are listed, as sequenced in a study of blood T cell repertoires in COVID-19. Data came from immunoSEQ multiplex PCR; TCRdb stores just in-frame clones and leaves some out. The sample has around 130,000 clones; 80% to 90% are singletons. Sequenced: peripheral blood. These receptors came from a man between 65 and 85 years old with active or convalescent COVID-19.

The J gene is TRBJ1-5, the V gene TRBV24-1; TRBD1 agrees at 8 bases. Germline V gene sequence: CDR1 KGHDR, CDR2 SFDVKD. This CDR3 contains 13 residues. V gave up 9 bases and J gave up 7 bases; unmatched junction bases: 7. CDR3 coding DNA: TGTGCCACCCAAGACAGGGGTTGGCAGCCCCAGCATTTT. As protein: CATQDRGWQPQHF.

The chain carries TRBV4-1 and TRBJ2-1; 7 positions agree with TRBD2. This CDR3 has 17 amino acids. V lost 2 bases, J lost 3 bases, and 10 bases stayed unmatched. Germline loops: CDR1 MGHRA, CDR2 YSYEKL. CDR3 sequence reads: CASSQFWRLAVYNEQFF. The CDR3 DNA sequence: TGCGCCAGCAGCCAATTTTGGAGGCTAGCGGTCTACAATGAGCAGTTCTTC.

This chain uses TRBV3-1 (or the pseudogene TRBV3-2) with TRBJ2-5; 11 bases line up with TRBD2. With V trimmed by 1 base and J by 4 bases, 8 bases remained unmatched. The CDR3 totals 17 residues. Germline loops: CDR1 LGHDT, CDR2 YNNKEL (reference sequence). The CDR3 region is CASSQGPLAGGSETQYF. Here the CDR3 DNA reads TGTGCCAGCAGCCAAGGACCGCTAGCGGGAGGCTCAGAGACCCAGTACTTC.

This clone was seen a few times. The genes are TRBV19 and TRBJ2-7; TRBD1 matches 8 bases. The J segment lost 0 bases and the V segment lost 5 bases, leaving 6 bases of the junction unmatched. This CDR3 contains 15 residues. Germline CDR1 and CDR2: LNHDA and SQIVND (reference sequence). In DNA, the CDR3 is TGTGCCAGTAGTCCAGACAGGGGAGCCTCCTACGAGCAGTACTTC. Its protein is CASSPDRGASYEQYF.

The rearrangement uses TRBV21-1 and TRBJ1-1; the table assigns TRBD1, which was not confirmed against the DNA. TRBV21-1 is a recognized pseudogene. This CDR3 comprises 15 residues. CDR3 DNA sequence: TGTGCCAGCAGCAAAAGAGGCAGGGGGAACACTGAAGCTTTCTTT. Amino acid sequence: CASSKRGRGNTEAFF.

This clone was seen a few times. The chain uses TRBV19 and TRBJ2-1; 9 bases align to TRBD1. Losses at the gene ends were 9 bases for V and 8 bases for J; bases not matched to a gene: 8. The CDR3 covers 13 residues. Germline lookup yields CDR1 LNHDA and CDR2 SQIVND (reference sequence). DNA of the CDR3: TGTGCCAGGGACAGGGGAATAGGAGATGAGCAGTTCTTC. Its protein is CARDRGIGDEQFF.

This clone was observed a single time. The genes are TRBV14 and TRBJ2-7; a weak D match, TRBD2 (6 bases). The V end was cut by 1 base, the J end by 2 bases, with 21 bases between. This CDR3 is built from 18 residues. In germline, CDR1 is SGHDN, CDR2 FVKESK. Here the CDR3 DNA reads TGTGCCAGCAGCCAAGTGGGGCCCGGGTTAGCGGCTGCCTACGAGCAGTACTTC. As protein: CASSQVGPGLAAAYEQYF.

This clone is a singleton in its sample. The rearrangement uses TRBV6-1 and TRBJ1-5, with D perhaps matching TRBD1 (5 bases). V dropped 4 bases and J dropped 2 bases, with 18 bases sitting between them. The V gene's germline CDR1 is MNHNS and CDR2 SASEGT. This CDR3 contains 17 residues. The CDR3 spells CASSGLLEGSGNQPQHF. The DNA of the CDR3 is TGTGCCAGCAGTGGGCTTCTGGAGGGGTCTGGCAATCAGCCCCAGCATTTT.

This clone appeared once. This chain connects TRBV2 to TRBJ2-5; 9 bases fit TRBD2. The CDR3 length is 14 residues. Trimming cost V 5 bases and J 4 bases; bases outside gene matches: 5. Germline CDR1 reads SNHLY; CDR2 reads FYNNEI. The CDR3 region is CASSLAGGPETQYF. DNA for the CDR3: TGTGCCAGCAGTCTCGCGGGAGGGCCAGAGACCCAGTACTTC.

The rearrangement uses TRBV7-9 and TRBJ2-1; TRBD1 might be the D (6 bases). CDR3 length: 14 residues. Between the trimmed V and J ends, which lost 4 bases and 3 bases, there was a span of 10 bases. Germline V gene sequence: CDR1 SEHNR, CDR2 FQNEAQ (reference sequence). The CDR3 loop reads CASSSGQFYNEQFF. DNA for the CDR3: TGTGCCAGCAGCTCCGGACAGTTCTACAATGAGCAGTTCTTC.

The CDR3 nucleotides read TGTGCCATCAGTGAGACCCCGGGAATGCAGTACTTC. Protein: CAISETPGMQYF. V gene TRBV10-3 combines with J gene TRBJ2-7; D is perhaps TRBD2 (5 bases). The CDR3 spans 12 residues. Germline V gene lookup returns CDR1 ENHRY and CDR2 SYGVKD. V lost 2 bases to trimming and J lost 9 bases, with 11 bases between them.

The V and J genes are TRBV18 and TRBJ2-1; possibly TRBD2 for D (6 bases). The CDR3 loop spans 14 amino acids. Germline V gene lookup returns CDR1 KGHSH and CDR2 LQKENI. Trimming cost V 5 bases and J 5 bases, with 13 bases left between them. The CDR3 sequence: CASSTEGRDNEQFF. CDR3 in DNA: TGTGCCAGCTCAACGGAGGGCCGTGACAATGAGCAGTTCTTC.

The J gene is TRBJ2-2, the V gene TRBV10-2; a possible D gene is TRBD1 (6 bases). Trimming removed 2 bases from V and 1 base from J, with 11 bases in between. Germline lookup yields CDR1 WSHSY and CDR2 SAAADI. This CDR3 region has 16 residues. CDR3 DNA sequence: TGCGCCAGCAGTGAGCTTCGACAGGTGAACACCGGGGAGCTGTTTTTT. Residues: CASSELRQVNTGELFF.

The chain couples TRBV24-1 to TRBJ1-4, with 8 bases fitting TRBD1. Trimming took 4 bases from V and 8 from J; bases not matched to a gene: 8. The germline V gene has CDR1 KGHDR and CDR2 SFDVKD. The CDR3 is 15 amino acids. CDR3 coding DNA: TGTGCCACCAGTGACCGTGGACAGGGCGGAGAAAAACTGTTTTTT. It yields the protein CATSDRGQGGEKLFF.

The rearrangement uses TRBV5-1 and TRBJ2-1; 7 bases match TRBD1. This CDR3 has 13 residues. Germline CDR1 SGHRS, CDR2 YFSETQ. V dropped 2 bases and J dropped 7; count of bases not matched to a gene: 3. The CDR3 DNA reads as TGCGCCAGCAGCTTCGACAGGGATAATGAGCAGTTCTTC. Residues: CASSFDRDNEQFF.

The chain carries TRBV19 and TRBJ2-2, with 10 bases identical to TRBD1. The V and J ends lost 6 bases and 5 bases, in that order; junction bases with no gene match: 3. This CDR3 region has 14 residues. Germline CDR1 is LNHDA and CDR2 is SQIVND (reference sequence). The CDR3 sequence: CASSPGQGTGELFF. In DNA, the CDR3 is TGTGCCAGTAGCCCGGGACAGGGGACCGGGGAGCTGTTTTTT.

The CDR3 nucleotides are TGTGCCAGTAGGGACACAGGGCCAACTAATGAAAAACTGTTTTTT. Residues: CASRDTGPTNEKLFF. The V gene is TRBV19, the J gene TRBJ1-4, with D maybe TRBD1 (6 bases). Per the germline V gene, CDR1 is LNHDA and CDR2 is SQIVND (reference sequence). Between the trimmed V and J ends, which lost 6 bases and 0 bases, there was a span of 11 bases. The CDR3 length is 15 residues.

V usage is TRBV5-1 and J usage is TRBJ1-5; D is unclear. CDR3 length: 16 residues. Deletions cut 0 bases from V and 0 bases from J, with 10 bases between. Germline CDR1 and CDR2: SGHRS and YFSETQ. As DNA, the CDR3 is TGCGCCAGCAGCTTGGTACAGTTTTATAGCAATCAGCCCCAGCATTTT. Amino acid sequence: CASSLVQFYSNQPQHF.

The V and J genes are TRBV19 and TRBJ2-2, with 8 bases that match TRBD2. Trimming at V came to 3 bases and at J to 2 bases, leaving 5 bases not matched to a gene. Germline CDR1 LNHDA, CDR2 SQIVND (reference sequence). The CDR3 is 16 residues long. Written as DNA, the CDR3 is TGTGCCAGTAGTATGCTAGCGGGTCTCAACACCGGGGAGCTGTTTTTT. Translating gives CASSMLAGLNTGELFF.

The V and J genes are TRBV30 and TRBJ2-5; 9 bases are a match to TRBD1. There are 16 residues in the CDR3. From germline, CDR1 is GTSNPN and CDR2 SVGIG (reference sequence). Germline trimming cut 1 base from V and 5 bases from J; bases unmatched to any gene: 11. CDR3: CAWSGPGTGIGETQYF. Here the CDR3 DNA reads TGTGCCTGGAGTGGGCCCGGGACAGGGATCGGGGAGACCCAGTACTTC.

The chain combines TRBV29-1 with TRBJ2-7; TRBD2 matches 10 bases. There are 14 residues in the CDR3. Germline CDR1 is SQVTM and CDR2 is ANQGSEA. The ends lost 6 bases at V and 0 bases at J; junction bases unmatched: 5. The CDR3 DNA is TGCAGCGTCGTACTAGCGGGGACCTCCTACGAGCAGTACTTC. Translated: CSVVLAGTSYEQYF.

The chain carries TRBV30 and TRBJ1-1, with D perhaps TRBD1 (5 bases). Trimming cost V 3 bases and J 8 bases, with 10 bases left between them. CDR3 length: 11 residues. Germline V gene sequence: CDR1 GTSNPN, CDR2 SVGIG (reference sequence). The CDR3 DNA reads as TGTGCCTGGAGCATCAGACAGGAAGCTTTCTTT. Translating gives CAWSIRQEAFF.

The chain carries TRBV28 and TRBJ1-5; 7 bases are shared with TRBD1. V was clipped by 3 bases and J by 1 base; unmatched bases: 18. Germline CDR1 is MDHEN and CDR2 is SYDVKM. The CDR3 is 20 residues long. The CDR3 DNA reads TGTGCCAGCAGTTTCCCTGTTGATTCCCCCGGACAGGTGAGCAATCAGCCCCAGCATTTT. Residues: CASSFPVDSPGQVSNQPQHF.

In DNA form, the CDR3 reads TGTGCCAGCAGCTTTAGCGGGACAGATACGCAGTATTTT. Its translation: CASSFSGTDTQYF. The chain employs TRBV7-2 and TRBJ2-3; 7 nucleotides line up with TRBD2. This CDR3 is 13 amino acids long. V shed 3 bases, J shed 3 bases, and the junction held 0 bases outside the gene matches. CDR1 is SGHTA, CDR2 FQGNSA, per germline. Full variable domain (outside the CDR3, taken from reference TRBV7-2 and TRBJ2-3): GAGVSQSPSNKVTEKGKDVELRCDPISGHTALYWYRQSLGQGLEFLIYFQGNSAPDKSGLPSDRFSAERTGGSVSTLTIQRTQQEDSAVYLCASSFSGTDTQYFGPGTRLTVL.

CDR3 residues: CASNSGGAAAGELFF. CDR3 nucleotide sequence: TGCGCCAGCAACTCAGGGGGCGCAGCGGCCGGGGAGCTGTTTTTT. The V call is TRBV5-1, the J call TRBJ2-2, with 8 bases aligning to TRBD1. With 6 bases clipped from V and 6 bases from J, the junction kept 10 bases outside the gene matches. CDR3 length: 15 residues. Germline V gene sequence: CDR1 SGHRS, CDR2 YFSETQ.

V gene TRBV10-3 combines with J gene TRBJ2-3, with 12 bases fitting TRBD2. The ends lost 4 bases at V and 5 bases at J; junction bases unmatched: 4. Germline CDR1 is ENHRY and CDR2 is SYGVKD. The CDR3 is made up of 15 amino acids. The CDR3 loop is CAISGLAGAKDTQYF. The CDR3 DNA follows: TGTGCCATCAGTGGACTAGCGGGAGCTAAAGATACGCAGTATTTT.

The chain uses TRBV18 and TRBJ2-7; 10 nucleotides agree with TRBD1. The CDR3 is 14 residues long. CDR1 and CDR2 from the germline V gene are KGHSH and LQKENI. With V trimmed by 3 bases and J by 7 bases, 6 bases remained unmatched. DNA for the CDR3: TGTGCCAGCTCACCCCGACAGGGGGCGGATGAGCAGTACTTC. Translating gives CASSPRQGADEQYF.